This is a list of T cell receptor beta chains from one sample in a study of identical twins. Using its own MiXCR run on the 5' RACE reads, TCRdb lists one record per CDR3 protein. The table lists around 230,000 distinct CDR3 sequences, around 10% of them singletons. The sample taken for sequencing was memory (CD45RO+) T cells sorted from blood. The receptor source for this set is a woman between 18 and 29 years old in good health. Both conserved end residues are trimmed from each CDR3. The order of the fields is CDR3 length, clone size, J gene, V gene, CDR3 protein. Clone size, where shown, is once, few, many, or a class for clones that have expanded.

cdr3_length: 11
clone_size: many
j_call: TRBJ2-5
v_call: TRBV29-1
cdr3_aa: SVAYQRAPVQY

cdr3_length: 14
clone_size: once
j_call: TRBJ2-2
v_call: TRBV11-2
cdr3_aa: ASSLGLAGRTGELF

cdr3_length: 11
clone_size: NA
j_call: TRBJ1-2
v_call: TRBV20-1
cdr3_aa: SATLTGADGYT

cdr3_length: 13
clone_size: few
j_call: TRBJ2-7
v_call: TRBV27
cdr3_aa: AILQPGQSLYEQY

cdr3_length: 11
clone_size: few
j_call: TRBJ2-5
v_call: TRBV10-3
cdr3_aa: AISIGQGETQY

cdr3_length: 11
clone_size: NA
j_call: TRBJ2-1
v_call: TRBV10-3
cdr3_aa: ANGQGARNEQF

cdr3_length: 14
clone_size: few
j_call: TRBJ1-1
v_call: TRBV5-1
cdr3_aa: ASSFGTGGERTEAF

cdr3_length: 11
clone_size: few
j_call: TRBJ1-1
v_call: TRBV5-4
cdr3_aa: ASSFRGGAEAF

cdr3_length: 12
clone_size: many
j_call: TRBJ2-7
v_call: TRBV4-2
cdr3_aa: ASSQVGGNYEQY

cdr3_length: 11
clone_size: NA
j_call: TRBJ2-3
v_call: TRBV5-1
cdr3_aa: ASRGHETDTQY

cdr3_length: 12
clone_size: NA
j_call: TRBJ2-3
v_call: TRBV14
cdr3_aa: ASSHADSTDTQY

cdr3_length: 13
clone_size: few
j_call: TRBJ1-1
v_call: TRBV6-5
cdr3_aa: ASSYSPRGELGAF

cdr3_length: 14
clone_size: NA
j_call: TRBJ2-1
v_call: TRBV29-1
cdr3_aa: SVDSSILGGYNEQF

cdr3_length: 15
clone_size: NA
j_call: TRBJ1-6
v_call: TRBV6-1
cdr3_aa: ASSTTARGGSNSPLH

cdr3_length: 9
clone_size: many
j_call: TRBJ1-1
v_call: TRBV7-9
cdr3_aa: ARKSRAEAF

cdr3_length: 9
clone_size: NA
j_call: TRBJ1-2
v_call: TRBV21-1
cdr3_aa: ATSMHYGYT

cdr3_length: 13
clone_size: NA
j_call: TRBJ2-1
v_call: TRBV2
cdr3_aa: ASMRGSGTYNEQF

cdr3_length: 16
clone_size: few
j_call: TRBJ2-6
v_call: TRBV6-5
cdr3_aa: ASSYSRGATSGANVLT

cdr3_length: 15
clone_size: NA
j_call: TRBJ1-5
v_call: TRBV18
cdr3_aa: ASSARTGPYSNQPQH

cdr3_length: 11
clone_size: NA
j_call: TRBJ1-5
v_call: TRBV7-2
cdr3_aa: ASSFGVGQPQH

cdr3_length: 11
clone_size: few
j_call: TRBJ1-5
v_call: TRBV10-2
cdr3_aa: ASSETLEDPQG

cdr3_length: 11
clone_size: many
j_call: TRBJ2-7
v_call: TRBV29-1
cdr3_aa: SVGRSDQDEQY

cdr3_length: 14
clone_size: many
j_call: TRBJ2-1
v_call: TRBV10-3
cdr3_aa: AISESTGLFYNEQF

cdr3_length: 14
clone_size: NA
j_call: TRBJ1-1
v_call: TRBV18
cdr3_aa: ASSRDGGTLNTEAF

cdr3_length: 13
clone_size: NA
j_call: TRBJ2-5
v_call: TRBV20-1
cdr3_aa: SARDFGTSQETQY

cdr3_length: 12
clone_size: many
j_call: TRBJ2-2
v_call: TRBV29-1
cdr3_aa: SVSLRVNTGELF

cdr3_length: 11
clone_size: NA
j_call: TRBJ2-5
v_call: TRBV11-2
cdr3_aa: ASSFNLQETQY

cdr3_length: 11
clone_size: NA
j_call: TRBJ1-5
v_call: TRBV20-1
cdr3_aa: SASGVGNQPQH

cdr3_length: 11
clone_size: many
j_call: TRBJ1-3
v_call: TRBV12-3/TRBV12-4
cdr3_aa: ASSDRAGNTIY

cdr3_length: 12
clone_size: few
j_call: TRBJ1-2
v_call: TRBV4-1
cdr3_aa: ASSQEQGSYGYT

cdr3_length: 11
clone_size: NA
j_call: TRBJ2-3
v_call: TRBV20-1
cdr3_aa: SARGRSTDTQY

cdr3_length: 12
clone_size: NA
j_call: TRBJ2-7
v_call: TRBV7-6
cdr3_aa: ASSLRAAAYEQY

cdr3_length: 13
clone_size: NA
j_call: TRBJ1-5
v_call: TRBV6-4
cdr3_aa: ASSAVDESNQPQH

cdr3_length: 11
clone_size: many
j_call: TRBJ2-3
v_call: TRBV20-1
cdr3_aa: SALDLTGDTQY

cdr3_length: 11
clone_size: few
j_call: TRBJ2-5
v_call: TRBV7-7
cdr3_aa: ASSIQGLGTQY

cdr3_length: 11
clone_size: few
j_call: TRBJ1-2
v_call: TRBV7-9
cdr3_aa: ASSGSTNYGYT

cdr3_length: 12
clone_size: few
j_call: TRBJ1-6
v_call: TRBV20-1
cdr3_aa: SVGREPNNSPLH

cdr3_length: 14
clone_size: many
j_call: TRBJ2-5
v_call: TRBV20-1
cdr3_aa: SAPGLTGGRGETQY

cdr3_length: 12
clone_size: many
j_call: TRBJ2-2
v_call: TRBV5-6
cdr3_aa: ASSFRSGTGELF

cdr3_length: 12
clone_size: few
j_call: TRBJ1-1
v_call: TRBV9
cdr3_aa: ASSAMTGGTEAF

cdr3_length: 10
clone_size: NA
j_call: TRBJ2-3
v_call: TRBV20-1
cdr3_aa: SASTNPDTQY

cdr3_length: 11
clone_size: few
j_call: TRBJ1-2
v_call: TRBV20-1
cdr3_aa: SARDLAPYGYT

cdr3_length: 12
clone_size: few
j_call: TRBJ2-3
v_call: TRBV7-9
cdr3_aa: ASSLGNIADTQY

cdr3_length: 12
clone_size: NA
j_call: TRBJ2-1
v_call: TRBV3-1
cdr3_aa: ASSALGGDNEQF

cdr3_length: 14
clone_size: NA
j_call: TRBJ2-1
v_call: TRBV6-5
cdr3_aa: ASSYGTGSSYNEQF

cdr3_length: 14
clone_size: NA
j_call: TRBJ1-4
v_call: TRBV5-4
cdr3_aa: ASSQGRQNSNEKLF